Included here is one TCR beta chain sequence, with context. Authors' analysis steps: Amplified reference gene primers provided the basis for estimating nucleated cell counts. TCRdb's table, derived via immunoSEQ multiplex PCR, lists solely in-frame clones and lacks some. That table furnishes V, J and clone size, whereas the DNA furnished D and trimming. The top ten hold roughly 2% of the sample, which has about 55,000 clones, under 85% seen once. This entry is derived from a study of blood T cell repertoires in COVID-19. Study-wide background: Some COVID-19 samples were acute and others convalescent; all came from the United States, Italy and Spain. T cells, B-cell-depleted T cells, or PBMCs supplied cDNA or gDNA.

CDR3 size: 16 residues. The V end lost 4 bases, the J end lost 2 bases, and 19 bases lay between the germline ends. The V gene's germline CDR1 is SGHRS and CDR2 YFSETQ. This rearrangement joins TRBV5-1 to TRBJ2-7, with D possibly matching TRBD1 (5 bases). The source of this sequence is a woman aged 55-69 years with acute or convalescent COVID-19. Sequencing was done on a sample of peripheral blood. The CDR3 bases are TGCGCCAGCAGCCTCACCCAGGGCCTTCCTCCCTACGAGCAGTACTTC. Its translation: CASSLTQGLPPYEQYF.